Below, 8 T cell receptor beta chains from the same sample are listed, as sequenced in a study of T cell repertoires in cytomegalovirus infection. MiXCR, run by TCRdb on the reads, gives a single entry per CDR3 protein. Counted here are about 220,000 distinct CDR3 sequences, around two fifths occurring once; the ten biggest clones make up approximately 60%. Antigen specificity for these receptors is unknown. The source material was CD8+ T cells from cultured PBMCs, sampled from culture after CMV antigen stimulation. These receptors came from a human donor in good health (CMV status not recorded). Some clones in this sample may be carry-over from other donors' samples.

The J gene is TRBJ1-1, the V gene TRBV6-5; the D gene is possibly TRBD1 (6 bases). Trimming stripped 0 bases from V and 1 base from J, with 9 bases between. The germline V gene has CDR1 MNHEY and CDR2 SVGAGI. The CDR3 loop spans 15 amino acids. CDR3 sequence (DNA): TGTGCCAGCAGTTACTCGGGGGGACAGAACACTGAAGCTTTCTTT. Its protein is CASSYSGGQNTEAFF.

There are a few counts of this clonotype. V usage is TRBV2 and J usage is TRBJ1-6; D call uncertain. This CDR3 spans 15 amino acids. Germline values: CDR1 SNHLY, CDR2 FYNNEI. V was clipped by 5 bases and J by 1 base, with 9 bases between them. CDR3 region: CASSTVGSYNSPLHF. The CDR3 DNA sequence: TGTGCCAGCAGTACCGTTGGATCCTATAATTCACCCCTCCACTTT.

DNA of the CDR3: TGCGCCAGCAGACCGGGGACAGGGGGTAGCAATGAGCAGTTCTTC. This encodes CASRPGTGGSNEQFF. The V call is TRBV4-1, the J call TRBJ2-1; 11 bases map to TRBD1. This CDR3 spans 15 amino acids. The ends lost 6 bases at V and 6 bases at J; junction bases unmatched: 7. The germline V gene encodes CDR1 MGHRA and CDR2 YSYEKL.

The sample holds a few counts of this clonotype. The rearrangement uses TRBV7-4 and TRBJ2-3; no reliable D call. Per germline, CDR1 SGHVT and CDR2 SQSDAQ. V lost 5 bases and J 4 bases, leaving 10 bases between the germline ends. The CDR3 loop spans 13 amino acids. Here the CDR3 reads CASSPTAADTQYF. CDR3 bases: TGTGCCAGCAGCCCGACGGCGGCAGATACGCAGTATTTT.

The V gene is TRBV10-3, the J gene TRBJ2-5; D assignment may be TRBD1 or TRBD2 (5 bases each). The germline V and J ends were trimmed by 2 bases and 5 bases, with 15 bases remaining between them. Germline V CDR1 and CDR2: ENHRY, SYGVKD. The CDR3 covers 15 residues. The CDR3 sequence is CAISEEGKGVETQYF. CDR3 sequence (DNA): TGTGCCATCAGTGAGGAGGGAAAAGGGGTGGAGACCCAGTACTTC.

This clonotype has just a few counts. This rearrangement joins TRBV7-2 to TRBJ1-2, with TRBD1 matching 9 bases. Germline V gives CDR1 SGHTA, CDR2 FQGNSA. The CDR3 is 13 amino acids. Unmatched junction bases numbered 5, after V lost 2 bases and J lost 10 bases. CDR3 protein: CASSLTGTGIYTF. The CDR3, as DNA: TGTGCCAGCAGCTTAACCGGGACAGGGATCTACACCTTC.

V is TRBV7-2 and J is TRBJ1-1; 7 bases are shared with TRBD1. With V trimmed by 1 base and J by 3 bases, 14 bases remained unmatched. The germline V gene encodes CDR1 SGHTA and CDR2 FQGNSA. The CDR3 is made up of 18 amino acids. The CDR3 sequence: CASSLDPHWEGADTEAFF. The CDR3 bases are TGTGCCAGCAGCTTAGACCCCCATTGGGAGGGGGCCGACACTGAAGCTTTCTTT. Complete variable domain (other parts from reference TRBV7-2 and TRBJ1-1): GAGVSQSPSNKVTEKGKDVELRCDPISGHTALYWYRQSLGQGLEFLIYFQGNSAPDKSGLPSDRFSAERTGGSVSTLTIQRTQQEDSAVYLCASSLDPHWEGADTEAFFGQGTRLTVV.

The chain has TRBV25-1 and TRBJ2-3, with D possibly matching TRBD2 (6 bases). The CDR3 consists of 13 residues. V was pared by 3 bases and J by 8 bases, with 12 bases between. Per germline, CDR1 MGHDK and CDR2 SYGVNS. The CDR3 DNA reads TGTGCCAGCAGTGAGGTTAGGAGGGGTACGCAGTATTTT. Translation gives CASSEVRRGTQYF.